The 26 T cell receptor beta chains reported below all come from one sample, sequenced in a study of patients and donors after allogeneic stem cell transplantation (dated by TCRdb to the early 2020s). The library came from RT-PCR. The listed sequencing device is NextSeq 550. TCRdb's own reprocessing of the public reads used fastp at Q25 and MiXCR and kept productive beta chains. Under each unique CDR3 protein, matching rows form one entry showing the most common genes and DNA. This sample gives 920,000 or so distinct CDR3 sequences in total; more than 15% of them show up just once. Of the sample, 6% is held by the ten largest clones. Sequences were obtained from blood, either unsorted or a sorted T cell fraction (not recorded which). The source of these receptors is a human donor who was either an allogeneic HSCT recipient or a stem cell or donor lymphocyte infusion donor (not recorded which). It is not recorded whose cells these are; they may come from a transplant donor.

This chain connects TRBV12-3 or TRBV12-4 to TRBJ1-1, with D maybe TRBD1 (6 bases). This CDR3 is built from 12 residues. V was shortened by 0 bases and J by 11 bases, with 10 bases between the two germline ends. The CDR3 protein is CASSLATGLAFF. The CDR3 coding sequence is TGTGCCAGCAGTTTAGCAACAGGGTTGGCTTTCTTT.

This clonotype turned up a few times. The chain links TRBV27 to TRBJ1-2, with D unresolved. The V end lost 6 bases, the J end lost 4 bases, and 12 bases lay between the germline ends. Germline V gene data show CDR1 as MNHEY and CDR2 as SMNVEV (reference sequence). CDR3 length: 13 amino acids. The CDR3 DNA follows: TGTGCCAGCAGCCCCGGAGAGACCTATGGCTACACCTTC. Translating gives CASSPGETYGYTF.

This clonotype was seen a handful of times. The chain uses TRBV6-5 and TRBJ1-3; the D gene is possibly TRBD1 (5 bases). Per germline, CDR1 MNHEY and CDR2 SVGAGI. The CDR3 consists of 15 residues. Between the trimmed V and J ends, which lost 0 bases and 2 bases, there was a span of 8 bases. CDR3 amino acids: CASSYSRGTGNTIYF. CDR3 DNA: TGTGCCAGCAGTTACTCTAGGGGAACTGGAAACACCATATATTTT.

This clonotype was recorded a few times. The V gene is TRBV11-1, the J gene TRBJ2-3; TRBD2 matches at 11 bases. The V segment lost 3 bases and the J segment 7 bases; nucleotides outside the gene matches: 6. Germline assignment: CDR1 SGHAT and CDR2 FQDESV (reference sequence). The CDR3 length is 15 residues. The CDR3 sequence: CASSLGTSGSNTQYF. The CDR3, as DNA: TGTGCCAGCAGCTTGGGGACTAGCGGTAGTAATACGCAGTATTTT.

J is TRBJ2-7 and V is TRBV5-1, with 12 bases that match TRBD2. This CDR3 region has 15 residues. Germline V CDR1 and CDR2: SGHRS, YFSETQ. V trimming: 0 bases; J trimming: 5 bases; junction bases outside the gene matches: 3. The CDR3 reads CASSLEASGRDEQYF. The CDR3 DNA is TGCGCCAGCAGCTTGGAGGCTAGCGGGAGGGACGAGCAGTACTTC.

This clonotype was observed a few times. The J gene is TRBJ2-4, the V gene TRBV4-1; 11 bases map to TRBD1. Germline CDR1 and CDR2: MGHRA and YSYEKL. The CDR3 totals 16 residues. J lost 7 bases, V lost 0 bases, and 5 bases had no gene match. CDR3 coding DNA: TGCGCCAGCAGCCAAGATTGGGACAGGGGGTTGAACATTCAGTACTTC. It codes for CASSQDWDRGLNIQYF.

The genes are TRBV5-1 and TRBJ1-1, with 7 bases fitting TRBD1. The CDR3 runs to 16 residues. Germline CDR1 reads SGHRS; CDR2 reads YFSETQ. V was clipped by 7 bases and J by 0 bases; unmatched bases: 12. The CDR3 DNA sequence: TGCGCCAGCGGGCCACAGGGGCCGGAGATGAACACTGAAGCTTTCTTT. It codes for CASGPQGPEMNTEAFF.

The chain has TRBV14 and TRBJ2-3; D might be TRBD1 (7 bases). Per germline, CDR1 SGHDN and CDR2 FVKESK. V was cut by 4 bases and J by 2 bases, with 13 bases left in between. The CDR3 has 15 amino acids. DNA of the CDR3: TGTGCCAGCAGCCCCCAGGGGGGATACACAGATACGCAGTATTTT. It specifies CASSPQGGYTDTQYF. The full variable domain, in which reference TRBV14 and TRBJ2-3 provide the parts outside the CDR3, is EAGVTQFPSHSVIEKGQTVTLRCDPISGHDNLYWYRRVMGKEIKFLLHFVKESKQDESGMPNNRFLAERTGGTYSTLKVQPAELEDSGVYFCASSPQGGYTDTQYFGPGTRLTVL.

In this sample, this clonotype turned up a few times. The chain joins TRBV12-3 or TRBV12-4 to TRBJ1-2; the D is unclear. The ends were cut back, 6 bases at V and 5 bases at J, with 19 bases in the middle. The CDR3 runs to 15 residues. The CDR3 DNA follows: TGTGCCAGCAGCTCGACGGCTCGTATGCTTTATGGCTACACCTTC. Amino acids: CASSSTARMLYGYTF.

The gene calls are TRBV6-2 or TRBV6-3 and TRBJ1-2; D is uncertain. The germline V gene has CDR1 MNHEY and CDR2 SVGEGT. The V gene lost 4 bases and the J gene lost 3 bases, with 9 bases spanning the gap. The CDR3 has 13 residues. The CDR3 here is CASSFKQHYGYTF. CDR3 nucleotide sequence: TGTGCCAGCAGTTTCAAGCAGCACTATGGCTACACCTTC.

This clonotype was observed many times. This chain joins TRBV5-1 and TRBJ1-5, with a possible D match to TRBD1 (5 bases). Between the trimmed V and J ends, which lost 0 bases and 1 base, there was a span of 8 bases. The CDR3 runs 15 residues. Per the germline V gene, CDR1 is SGHRS and CDR2 is YFSETQ. CDR3 loop: CASSLEGTSNQPQHF. CDR3 bases: TGCGCCAGCAGCTTGGAGGGGACCAGCAATCAGCCCCAGCATTTT.

This clonotype was observed a few times. The rearrangement joins TRBV2 to TRBJ1-2; TRBD1 matches at 8 bases. The V segment lost 6 bases and the J segment 8 bases; nucleotides outside the gene matches: 8. Per germline, CDR1 SNHLY and CDR2 FYNNEI. This CDR3 region has 13 residues. CDR3 region: CASRGQAPRGYTF. Here the CDR3 DNA reads TGTGCCAGCAGGGGACAGGCCCCTCGGGGCTACACCTTC.

V gene TRBV7-3 combines with J gene TRBJ2-7, with 10 bases aligning to TRBD2. Germline CDR1 reads SGHTA; CDR2 reads FQGTGA. This CDR3 comprises 16 residues. The ends lost 4 bases at V and 10 bases at J; junction bases unmatched: 16. The CDR3 region has the DNA TGTGCCAGCAGCTCCCGGACTAGCGGACTCCCGTCCGTTCAGTACTTC. Its protein is CASSSRTSGLPSVQYF. Variable domain in full (rest from reference TRBV7-3 and TRBJ2-7): GAGVSQTPSNKVTEKGKYVELRCDPISGHTALYWYRQSLGQGPEFLIYFQGTGAADDSGLPNDRFFAVRPEGSVSTLKIQRTERGDSAVYLCASSSRTSGLPSVQYFGPGTRLTVT.

This clonotype was recorded many times. This chain links TRBV12-3 or TRBV12-4 with TRBJ1-2; 7 nucleotides agree with TRBD1. The CDR3 has 11 residues. V was pared by 4 bases and J by 7 bases, with 0 bases of the junction left unmatched. The CDR3 sequence is CASSYRGGYTF. The CDR3 DNA sequence: TGTGCCAGCAGTTACAGGGGTGGCTACACCTTC.

This clonotype was seen a few times. This chain connects TRBV20-1 to TRBJ2-1; TRBD2 matches at 12 bases. This CDR3 is built from 18 residues. Germline V gene sequence: CDR1 DFQATT, CDR2 SNEGSKA (reference sequence). The trim removed 4 bases at V and 0 bases at J, leaving 10 bases unmatched. CDR3 protein: CSAKWTSGILFSYNEQFF. As DNA, the CDR3 is TGCAGTGCTAAATGGACTAGCGGGATACTTTTCTCCTACAATGAGCAGTTCTTC.

The table lists this clonotype with many counts. This chain joins TRBV12-3 or TRBV12-4 and TRBJ2-2; D is undetermined. V lost 3 bases, J lost 4 bases, and 12 bases lay in between. This CDR3 spans 15 amino acids. CDR3 in amino acids: CASSLSRPLTGELFF. The CDR3 region has the DNA TGTGCCAGCAGTTTGTCGCGGCCGCTCACCGGGGAGCTGTTTTTT.

In DNA form, the CDR3 reads TGTGCCAGCAGTTTATTGGCCAGGGGGGGCACAGATACGCAGTATTTT. Translated: CASSLLARGGTDTQYF. The chain uses TRBV28 and TRBJ2-3; perhaps TRBD1 as D (7 bases). Germline assignment: CDR1 MDHEN and CDR2 SYDVKM. The germline V and J ends were trimmed by 1 base and 1 base, with 12 bases remaining between them. CDR3 length: 16 amino acids.

This clonotype was detected a few times. The rearrangement links TRBV20-1 to TRBJ2-3; D call uncertain. V lost 0 bases, J lost 3 bases, and 7 bases lay in between. The CDR3 extends over 13 amino acids. Germline V lookup: CDR1 DFQATT, CDR2 SNEGSKA (reference sequence). The CDR3 spells CSARDPATDTQYF. In DNA, the CDR3 is TGCAGTGCTAGAGATCCTGCTACAGATACGCAGTATTTT.

The V and J genes are TRBV28 and TRBJ2-2; TRBD1 agrees at 10 bases. CDR3 length: 15 amino acids. Trimming at V came to 5 bases and at J to 6 bases, leaving 6 bases not matched to a gene. From germline, CDR1 is MDHEN and CDR2 SYDVKM. The CDR3 bases are TGTGCCAGCAGTACCCGACAGGGGGCGGCCGGGGAGCTGTTTTTT. It specifies CASSTRQGAAGELFF.

Ten or more counts support this clonotype. The rearrangement joins TRBV5-1 to TRBJ2-7; TRBD2 might be the D (6 bases). V gave up 0 bases and J gave up 2 bases, with 9 bases separating them. Germline CDR1 reads SGHRS; CDR2 reads YFSETQ. The length of the CDR3 is 14 residues. The CDR3 sequence: CASSLVGEAYEQYF. CDR3 bases: TGCGCCAGCAGCTTGGTTGGGGAGGCCTACGAGCAGTACTTC.

The chain couples TRBV5-1 to TRBJ2-1; D ambiguous. The CDR3 length is 14 residues. V lost 0 bases to trimming and J lost 5 bases, with 9 bases between them. Germline V gene data show CDR1 as SGHRS and CDR2 as YFSETQ. CDR3 in amino acids: CASSLVVQNNEQFF. In nucleotides, the CDR3 is TGCGCCAGCAGCTTGGTGGTGCAGAACAATGAGCAGTTCTTC.

The V and J genes are TRBV24-1 and TRBJ2-7; 10 bases are a match to TRBD2. The germline CDR1 and CDR2 sequences are KGHDR and SFDVKD. V trimming: 4 bases; J trimming: 3 bases; junction bases outside the gene matches: 8. This CDR3 comprises 16 residues. CDR3 DNA sequence: TGTGCCACCAGTGACAGTAGCGGGGGGAGCTTCTACGAGCAGTACTTC. Translating gives CATSDSSGGSFYEQYF.

The chain joins TRBV6-2 or TRBV6-3 to TRBJ2-3; 12 positions match TRBD2. After removal of 0 bases from V and 5 bases from J, the junction contained 3 bases not matched to a gene. The germline V gene has CDR1 MNHEY and CDR2 SVGEGT. CDR3 length equals 16 residues. CDR3 sequence (DNA): TGTGCCAGCAGTTACTCTGGACTAGCGGGGAAAGATACGCAGTATTTT. This encodes CASSYSGLAGKDTQYF.

This clonotype was observed many times. This chain joins TRBV9 and TRBJ1-2; D is perhaps TRBD1 (5 bases). V lost 0 bases, J lost 6 bases, and 9 bases lay in between. In germline, CDR1 is SGDLS, CDR2 YYNGEE. This CDR3 region has 13 residues. CDR3 nucleotide sequence: TGTGCCAGCAGCGTAGCAGGGAGGGATGGCTACACCTTC. Translated: CASSVAGRDGYTF.

The J gene is TRBJ1-3, the V gene TRBV12-3 or TRBV12-4; weak D call: TRBD1 (6 bases). CDR3 length: 15 residues. The V end was cut by 6 bases, the J end by 4 bases, with 16 bases between. CDR3 residues: CASRSGGGPGNTIYF. In DNA, the CDR3 is TGTGCCAGCAGAAGTGGGGGGGGGCCAGGAAACACCATATATTTT.

J is TRBJ2-1 and V is TRBV2; D uncertain. The V and J ends lost 4 bases and 11 bases respectively, with 9 bases between them. Germline V gene sequence: CDR1 SNHLY, CDR2 FYNNEI. The CDR3 runs 11 residues. The CDR3 is CASSVPQQQFF. DNA for the CDR3: TGTGCCAGCAGTGTCCCCCAGCAGCAGTTCTTC.